This T cell receptor (beta chain) was captured in a study of blood T cell repertoires in COVID-19. In the study overall: Sites across the United States, Italy and Spain contributed samples from acute and convalescent COVID-19. The cDNA or gDNA used as material had been derived from T cells, B-cell-depleted T cells, or PBMCs.

In the original analysis: Amplification from reference gene primers served as the basis for estimated nucleated cell counts. Generated by immunoSEQ multiplex PCR, the TCRdb table keeps only in-frame clones and is missing some. That table is the source of V, J and clone size, and D and trimming were worked out from the DNA. The sample contains approximately 200,000 clones, roughly nine tenths of which appear only once. The CDR3 loop spans 13 amino acids. Trimming stripped 1 base from V and 5 bases from J, with 11 bases between. CDR1 and CDR2 from the germline V gene are GTSNPN and SVGIG (reference sequence). This clone was seen just once.

The receptor was isolated from a woman between 50 and 59 years old with acute or convalescent COVID-19. Sequenced input: peripheral blood. The V gene is TRBV30, the J gene TRBJ2-5; D call uncertain. CDR3 residues: CAWSGMAGETQYF. The CDR3 DNA sequence: TGTGCCTGGAGTGGAATGGCAGGCGAGACCCAGTACTTC.